This is a list of T cell receptor beta chains from one sample in a study of blood T cell repertoires in COVID-19. Clones were read by immunoSEQ multiplex PCR, and TCRdb kept only the in-frame ones, dropping some. This repertoire shows 70,000 to 90,000 clones, roughly 85% found once; its top ten account for around a tenth. Sequencing was done on a sample of peripheral blood. The origin of the receptors is a man aged 50 to 59 with COVID-19, enrolled during active disease. CDR3s include the opening cysteine and the closing phenylalanine or tryptophan. A D gene is named only where the DNA matches it firmly. Some rows have no size entry. The others give once, few or many, or a class for an expanded clone.

>-|-|TRBJ2-1|TRBV19
CATTLEGDKDEQFF
TGTGCCACCACCTTGGAGGGAGATAAGGATGAGCAGTTCTTC
>TRBD2|-|TRBJ2-3|TRBV5-1
CASKTSGTDTQYF
TGCGCCAGCAAGACTAGCGGGACAGATACGCAGTATTTT
>TRBD2|-|TRBJ2-3|TRBV9
CASSPSGRADTQYF
TGTGCCAGCAGCCCGAGCGGGAGGGCAGATACGCAGTATTTT
>-|-|TRBJ1-2|TRBV3-1/TRBV3-2
CASSQAGREGYTF
TGTGCCAGCAGCCAGGCAGGGAGGGAAGGCTACACCTTC
>-|-|TRBJ1-1|TRBV18
CASSPVGRRIMNTEAFF
TGTGCCAGCTCACCGGTAGGTAGGAGAATTATGAACACTGAAGCTTTCTTT
>TRBD2|-|TRBJ2-1|TRBV6-5
CASGTSGIANEQFF
TGTGCCAGTGGGACTAGCGGGATTGCGAATGAGCAGTTCTTC
>-|-|TRBJ2-5|TRBV4-2
CASSPGAAPRETQYF
TGTGCCAGCAGCCCAGGGGCAGCCCCCCGAGAGACCCAGTACTTC
>-|-|TRBJ2-1|TRBV7-3
CASSFSREAYNEQFF
TGTGCCAGCAGCTTCAGCAGGGAGGCATACAATGAGCAGTTCTTC
>-|-|TRBJ1-3|TRBV12-2
CASRPRSDTIYF
TGTGCAAGTCGCCCCCGCTCGGACACCATATATTTT
>-|-|TRBJ2-1|TRBV2
CASSEASYNEQFF
TGTGCCAGCAGTGAAGCCAGCTACAATGAGCAGTTCTTC
>-|-|TRBJ1-4|TRBV28
CASSPGGNLDEKLFF
TGTGCCAGCAGCCCCGGGGGGAATTTAGATGAAAAACTGTTTTTT
>-|-|TRBJ2-5|TRBV28
CASSSPTHRVETQYF
TGTGCCAGCAGCTCCCCCACACACAGGGTAGAGACCCAGTACTTC
>-|-|TRBJ2-5|TRBV20-1
CSALQETQYF
TGCAGTGCCCTACAAGAGACCCAGTACTTC
>TRBD2|-|TRBJ2-1|TRBV28
CASSTGGTSGLNEQFF
TGTGCCAGCAGTACCGGCGGAACTAGCGGGTTAAATGAGCAGTTCTTC
>TRBD1|-|TRBJ2-1|TRBV7-8
CASSLGTGANYNEQFF
TGTGCCAGCAGCTTAGGAACAGGGGCCAACTACAATGAGCAGTTCTTC
>TRBD1|-|TRBJ1-1|TRBV30
CAWSLEGAGAFF
TGTGCCTGGAGTCTTGAGGGGGCAGGAGCTTTCTTT
>-|-|TRBJ1-1|TRBV29-1
CSVLTGTEAFF
TGCAGCGTTCTGACGGGGACAGAAGCTTTCTTT
>TRBD1|-|TRBJ2-7|TRBV19
CASGTTGKTYEQYF
TGTGCCAGTGGCACGACAGGGAAGACTTACGAGCAGTACTTC
>-|-|TRBJ2-2|TRBV9
CASSVVVGAYANTGELFF
TGTGCCAGCAGCGTAGTTGTGGGGGCGTACGCGAACACCGGGGAGCTGTTTTTT
>-|-|TRBJ1-6|TRBV10-2
CASSRDTNNSPLHF
TGCGCCAGCAGCCGGGACACAAATAATTCACCCCTCCACTTT
>-|-|TRBJ1-1|TRBV20-1
CSASRQTEAFF
TGCAGTGCCTCTCGACAGACCGAAGCTTTCTTT
>-|-|TRBJ2-2|TRBV20-1
CSATRDGELFF
TGCAGTGCCACGAGGGACGGGGAGCTGTTTTTT
>-|-|TRBJ2-2|TRBV10-3
CAISGGQPSGSGELFF
TGTGCCATCAGTGGGGGCCAGCCATCAGGGTCCGGGGAGCTGTTTTTT
>-|-|TRBJ1-2|TRBV9
CASSPYGAHLNYGYTF
TGTGCCAGCAGCCCATACGGAGCGCACTTAAACTATGGCTACACCTTC
>-|-|TRBJ2-7|TRBV6-5
CASTSTEYEQYF
TGTGCCAGCACCTCCACAGAGTACGAGCAGTACTTC
>-|-|TRBJ2-7|TRBV29-1
CSVEDATREQYF
TGCAGCGTTGAAGACGCGACTAGAGAGCAGTACTTC
>-|-|TRBJ1-2|TRBV2
CASSEIGANYGYTF
TGTGCCAGCAGTGAAATAGGAGCTAACTATGGCTACACCTTC
>-|-|TRBJ1-4|TRBV9
CASSLEGGYEKLFF
TGTGCCAGCAGCCTCGAGGGGGGGTATGAAAAACTGTTTTTT
>TRBD2|-|TRBJ2-1|TRBV27
CASRRLAEPYNEQFF
TGTGCCAGCAGGCGACTAGCGGAACCCTACAATGAGCAGTTCTTC
>-|-|TRBJ2-5|TRBV12-3/TRBV12-4
CASSLAETQYF
TGTGCCAGCAGTTTGGCAGAGACCCAGTACTTC
>TRBD2|-|TRBJ2-3|TRBV10-1
CASTVAGETDTQYF
TGCGCCAGCACCGTAGCGGGAGAGACAGATACGCAGTATTTT
>-|once|TRBJ2-1|TRBV5-6
CASSLGSSYNEQFF
TGTGCCAGCAGCTTGGGGAGCTCCTACAATGAGCAGTTCTTC
>TRBD2|-|TRBJ2-7|TRBV19
CASDSYVAGEHEQYF
TGTGCCAGTGATTCGTATGTAGCGGGAGAACACGAGCAGTACTTC
>TRBD1|once|TRBJ1-1|TRBV5-8
CASTPGQSNTEAFF
TGTGCCAGCACCCCGGGACAGTCGAACACTGAAGCTTTCTTT
>-|-|TRBJ2-7|TRBV4-1
CASSHGGRGKPYEQYF
TGCGCCAGCAGCCACGGGGGGCGGGGAAAACCCTACGAGCAGTACTTC
>-|-|TRBJ1-4|TRBV5-1
CASASGQGNEKLFF
TGCGCCTCCGCGTCCGGACAAGGGAATGAAAAACTGTTTTTT